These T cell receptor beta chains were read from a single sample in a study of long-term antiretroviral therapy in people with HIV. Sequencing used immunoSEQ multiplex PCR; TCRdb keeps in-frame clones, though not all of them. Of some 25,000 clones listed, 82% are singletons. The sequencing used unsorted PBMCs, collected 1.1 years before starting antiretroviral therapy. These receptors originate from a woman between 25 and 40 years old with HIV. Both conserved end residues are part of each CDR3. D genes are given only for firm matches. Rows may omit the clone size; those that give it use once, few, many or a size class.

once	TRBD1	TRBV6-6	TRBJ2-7	CASSLRDRFYEQYF	TGTGCCAGCAGCCTCCGGGACAGATTCTACGAGCAGTACTTC
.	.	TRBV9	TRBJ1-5	CASSVGVNSNQPQHF	TGTGCCAGCAGCGTAGGGGTAAATAGCAATCAGCCCCAGCATTTT
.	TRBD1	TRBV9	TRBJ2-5	CASSGRQGATPYQETQYF	TGTGCCAGCAGCGGACGACAGGGGGCGACCCCGTACCAAGAGACCCAGTACTTC
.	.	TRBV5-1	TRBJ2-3	CASRYLPAEGLADTQYF	TGCGCCAGCAGATACCTCCCGGCCGAGGGTCTAGCAGATACGCAGTATTTT
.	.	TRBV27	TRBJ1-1	CASNIAGTPNTEAFF	TGTGCCAGCAACATAGCCGGGACACCGAACACTGAAGCTTTCTTT
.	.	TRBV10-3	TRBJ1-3	CAIGTDTIYF	TGTGCCATCGGGACGGACACCATATATTTT
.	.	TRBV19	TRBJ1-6	CASSETGGDSPLHF	TGTGCCAGTAGCGAAACCGGCGGGGATTCACCCCTCCACTTT
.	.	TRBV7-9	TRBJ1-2	CASSLADVGYTF	TGTGCCAGCAGCTTAGCGGACGTGGGCTACACCTTC
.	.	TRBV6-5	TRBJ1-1	CASSYGGARNTEAFF	TGTGCCAGCAGTTACGGGGGGGCCAGGAACACTGAAGCTTTCTTT
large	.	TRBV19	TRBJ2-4	CASSLHSTRNIQYF	TGTGCCAGTAGTCTACATTCGACCCGAAACATTCAGTACTTC
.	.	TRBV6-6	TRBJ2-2	CASTYGGVGELFF	TGTGCCAGCACTTACGGAGGGGTCGGGGAGCTGTTTTTT
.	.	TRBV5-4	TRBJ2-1	CATGTPSYNEQFF	TGTGCCACCGGGACGCCTTCCTACAATGAGCAGTTCTTC
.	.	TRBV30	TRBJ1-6	CAGRAGSYNSPLHF	TGTGCCGGCCGTGCGGGCTCCTATAATTCACCCCTCCACTTT
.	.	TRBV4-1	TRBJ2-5	CASSRTAQETQYF	TGCGCCAGCAGCCGGACAGCTCAAGAGACCCAGTACTTC
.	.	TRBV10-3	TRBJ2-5	CAIRRGGEETQYF	TGTGCCATCAGGAGGGGCGGGGAGGAGACCCAGTACTTC
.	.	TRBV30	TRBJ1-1	CAWSDGEITEAFF	TGTGCCTGGAGTGATGGGGAAATCACTGAAGCTTTCTTT
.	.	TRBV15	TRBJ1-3	CATSRSYLDTYSGNTIYF	TGTGCCACCAGCAGATCCTATCTCGACACATACTCTGGAAACACCATATATTTT
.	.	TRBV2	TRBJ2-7	CASSYRMGTYEQYF	TGTGCCAGCAGTTACAGGATGGGGACCTACGAGCAGTACTTC
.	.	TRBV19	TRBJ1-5	CASRFNTGSNQPQHF	TGTGCCAGTAGGTTCAATACCGGTTCTAATCAGCCCCAGCATTTT
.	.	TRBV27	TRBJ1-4	CASSLSVGSRNEKLFF	TGTGCCAGCAGTTTATCTGTTGGCAGCCGTAATGAAAAACTGTTTTTT
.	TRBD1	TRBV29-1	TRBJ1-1	CSAYHRGAEAFF	TGCAGCGCCTATCACAGGGGCGCTGAAGCTTTCTTT
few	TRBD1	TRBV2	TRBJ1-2	CASSFSGTGYYGYTF	TGTGCCAGCAGTTTTTCCGGGACAGGTTACTATGGCTACACCTTC
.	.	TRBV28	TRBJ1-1	CASREVQNTEAFF	TGTGCCAGCCGCGAGGTCCAGAACACTGAAGCTTTCTTT
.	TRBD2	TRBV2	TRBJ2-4	CASGVTSKPKNIQYF	TGTGCCAGCGGAGTGACTAGCAAGCCCAAAAACATTCAGTACTTC
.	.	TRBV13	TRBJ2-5	CASSPYGETQYF	TGTGCCAGCAGCCCCTACGGGGAGACCCAGTACTTC
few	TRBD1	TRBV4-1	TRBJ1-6	CASSQDRTGQNSPLHF	TGCGCCAGCAGCCAAGATAGAACGGGACAGAATTCACCCCTCCACTTT
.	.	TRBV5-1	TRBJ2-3	CASSFQGETSTDTQYF	TGCGCCAGCAGCTTCCAGGGCGAAACTAGCACAGATACGCAGTATTTT
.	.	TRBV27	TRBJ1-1	CASSLLEYTEAFF	TGTGCCAGCAGTTTACTGGAGTACACTGAAGCTTTCTTT
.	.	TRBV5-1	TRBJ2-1	CASSLSGGFSYNEQFF	TGCGCCAGCAGCTTATCGGGCGGATTTTCCTACAATGAGCAGTTCTTC
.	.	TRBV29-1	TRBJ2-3	CSVQSRMTDTQYF	TGCAGCGTACAGTCGAGAATGACAGATACGCAGTATTTT
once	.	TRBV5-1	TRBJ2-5	CASSLASKETQYF	TGCGCCAGCAGCTTGGCCTCAAAAGAGACCCAGTACTTC
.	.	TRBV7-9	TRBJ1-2	CASSFSGTALGVGYTF	TGTGCCAGCAGCTTTTCAGGAACAGCCCTCGGGGTGGGCTACACCTTC
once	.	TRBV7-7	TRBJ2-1	CASSQTRMNEQFF	TGTGCCAGCAGCCAGACTAGAATGAATGAGCAGTTCTTC
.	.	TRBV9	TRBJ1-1	CASSPLLRHFSSAGGPMNTEAFF	TGTGCCAGCAGCCCCCTTTTAAGGCATTTTTCTTCGGCAGGTGGGCCCATGAACACTGAAGCTTTCTTT
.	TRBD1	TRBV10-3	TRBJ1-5	CATGQGNNQPQHF	TGTGCCACGGGACAGGGGAACAATCAGCCCCAGCATTTT
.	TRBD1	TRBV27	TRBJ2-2	CASSPTGVITGELFF	TGTGCCAGCAGTCCGACAGGGGTGATCACCGGGGAGCTGTTTTTT
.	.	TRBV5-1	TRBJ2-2	CASSEVGGNTGELFF	TGCGCCAGCAGCGAGGTGGGGGGAAACACCGGGGAGCTGTTTTTT
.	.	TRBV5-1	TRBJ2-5	CASSLGTVTLETQYF	TGCGCCAGCAGCTTGGGCACCGTGACACTGGAGACCCAGTACTTC
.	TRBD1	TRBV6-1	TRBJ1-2	CASSPLGQGYGYTF	TGTGCCAGCAGCCCCCTCGGACAGGGTTATGGCTACACCTTC
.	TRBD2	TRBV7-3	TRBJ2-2	CASRPSGLAGGNYTGELFF	TGTGCCAGCCGCCCCTCGGGACTAGCGGGGGGTAATTACACCGGGGAGCTGTTTTTT
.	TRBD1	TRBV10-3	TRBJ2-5	CAISQQGELETQYF	TGTGCCATCAGTCAGCAGGGGGAGTTGGAGACCCAGTACTTC
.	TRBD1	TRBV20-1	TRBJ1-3	CSARDRDTIYF	TGCAGTGCCCGGGACAGAGACACCATATATTTT
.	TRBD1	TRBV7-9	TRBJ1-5	CASSLGTANQPQHF	TGTGCCAGCAGCCTGGGGACAGCCAATCAGCCCCAGCATTTT
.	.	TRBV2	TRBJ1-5	CASSDQQAINQPQHF	TGTGCCAGCAGTGATCAGCAGGCGATCAATCAGCCCCAGCATTTT
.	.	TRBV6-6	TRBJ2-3	CASSWADSTDTQYF	TGTGCCAGCAGTTGGGCGGATAGCACAGATACGCAGTATTTT